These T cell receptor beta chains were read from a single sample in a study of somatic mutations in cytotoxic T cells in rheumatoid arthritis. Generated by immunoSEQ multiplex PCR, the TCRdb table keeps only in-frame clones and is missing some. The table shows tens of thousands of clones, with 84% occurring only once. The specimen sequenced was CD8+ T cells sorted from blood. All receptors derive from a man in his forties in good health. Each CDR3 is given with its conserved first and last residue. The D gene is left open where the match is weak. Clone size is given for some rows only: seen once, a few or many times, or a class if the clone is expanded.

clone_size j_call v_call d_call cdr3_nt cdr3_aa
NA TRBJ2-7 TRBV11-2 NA TGTGCCAGCAGCTTATTCCGACCGGACGAGCAGTACTTC CASSLFRPDEQYF
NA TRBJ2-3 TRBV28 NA TGTGCCAGCAGTTTCCGGGTTTCAGATACGCAGTATTTT CASSFRVSDTQYF
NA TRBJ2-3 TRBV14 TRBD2 TGTGCCAGCAGCTTAGCGGGAGGGATAGATACGCAGTATTTT CASSLAGGIDTQYF
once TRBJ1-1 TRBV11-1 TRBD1 TGTGCCAGCCGGGACAGCCTCATGAACACTGAAGCTTTCTTT CASRDSLMNTEAFF
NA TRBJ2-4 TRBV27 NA TGTGCCAGCAGGTTGGGGGGAGCCAAAAACATTCAGTACTTC CASRLGGAKNIQYF
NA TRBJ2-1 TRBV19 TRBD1 TGTGCCACTGCGGACAGGGCCTACAATGAGCAGTTCTTC CATADRAYNEQFF
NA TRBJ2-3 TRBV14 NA TGTGCCAGCAGCCAAGATGTCAACACAGATACGCAGTATTTT CASSQDVNTDTQYF
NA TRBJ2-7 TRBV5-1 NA TGCGCCAGCAGCTTGGAGGGGTGGGGGACAACCTACGAGCAGTACTTC CASSLEGWGTTYEQYF
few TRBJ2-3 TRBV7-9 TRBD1 TGTGCCAGCAGCTCAAAGACAGGGGAGGGCACAGATACGCAGTATTTT CASSSKTGEGTDTQYF
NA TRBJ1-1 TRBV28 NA TGTGCCAGCAGTCCCCTCAGGGAAGTCACTGAAGCTTTCTTT CASSPLREVTEAFF
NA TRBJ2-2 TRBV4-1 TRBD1 TGCGCCAGCACCTCAGACAGGGGGTCCGGGGAGCTGTTTTTT CASTSDRGSGELFF
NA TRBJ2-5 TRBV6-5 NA TGTGCCAGCAGGGTTGGAAGACAAGAGACCCAGTACTTC CASRVGRQETQYF
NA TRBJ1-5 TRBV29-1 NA TGCAGCGTTGTACTAAGCAGCAATCAGCCCCAGCATTTT CSVVLSSNQPQHF
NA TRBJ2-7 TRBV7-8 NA TGTGCCAGCAGCCCACAAGCGACCTACGAGCAGTACTTC CASSPQATYEQYF
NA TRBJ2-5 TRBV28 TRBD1 TGTGCCAGCAGTTTAACGGTAGGGGGCAGGGAGACCCAGTACTTC CASSLTVGGRETQYF
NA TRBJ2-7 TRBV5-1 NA TGCGCCAGCAGCCGGACAGTCTCCTACGAGCAGTACTTC CASSRTVSYEQYF
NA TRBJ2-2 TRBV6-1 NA TGTGCCAGCCGTCGGGACACCGGGGAGCTGTTTTTT CASRRDTGELFF
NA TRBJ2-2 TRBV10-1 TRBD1 TGCGCCAGCAGCTCGGACAGGGAGGTTGGGGAGCTGTTTTTT CASSSDREVGELFF
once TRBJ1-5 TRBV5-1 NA TGCGCCAGCAGCTTGACAGGGAATAGCAATCAGCCCCAGCATTTT CASSLTGNSNQPQHF
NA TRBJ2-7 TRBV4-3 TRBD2 TGCGCCAGCAGCCAACGTCTAGCGGTTCAGAACGAGCAGTACTTC CASSQRLAVQNEQYF
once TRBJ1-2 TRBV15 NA TGTGCCACCAGCTCAGTCAGTGGGGGCGAGGATGGCTACACCTTC CATSSVSGGEDGYTF
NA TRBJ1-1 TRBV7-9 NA TGTGCCAGCAGCTCTGAGCGGGGGTTTGCTGAAGCTTTCTTT CASSSERGFAEAFF
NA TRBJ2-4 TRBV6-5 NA TGTGCCAGCAGTTACTCTGCCGGGTCGGACATTCAGTACTTC CASSYSAGSDIQYF
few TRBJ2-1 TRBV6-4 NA TGTGCCAGCAGTGCGGGCTCCTACAATGAGCAGTTCTTC CASSAGSYNEQFF
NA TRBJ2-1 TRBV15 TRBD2 TGTGCCACCAGCAGAGAAAGCGGGAGGATGGATGAGCAGTTCTTC CATSRESGRMDEQFF
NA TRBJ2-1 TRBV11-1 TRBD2 TGTGCCAGCAGCCCGGGACTAGCGGGATATGAGCAGTTCTTC CASSPGLAGYEQFF
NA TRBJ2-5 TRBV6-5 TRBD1 TGTGCCAGCAGTTACTATTCAGGGACAGGGGAGACCCAGTACTTC CASSYYSGTGETQYF
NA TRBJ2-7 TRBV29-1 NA TGCAGCGTTAGGGGGGGGCAGGGATACGAGCAGTACTTC CSVRGGQGYEQYF
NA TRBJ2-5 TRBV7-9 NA TGTGCCAGCAGCTTAGGGTCGGGACAAGAGACCCAGTACTTC CASSLGSGQETQYF
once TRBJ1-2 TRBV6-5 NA TGTGCCAGCAGTGATGGGACTGTATATGGCTACACCTTC CASSDGTVYGYTF
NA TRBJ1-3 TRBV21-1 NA TGTGCCAGCAGCAAAGGGAAGGGCTGCTCTGGAAACACCATATATTTT CASSKGKGCSGNTIYF
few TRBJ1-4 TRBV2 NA TGTGCCAGCAGTGAATGGAGGGGTGGTGAAAAACTGTTTTTT CASSEWRGGEKLFF
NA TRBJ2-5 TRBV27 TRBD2 TGTGCCAGCAGTTTATTCTCGACTAGCGGGAGCTTAGAGACCCAGTACTTC CASSLFSTSGSLETQYF
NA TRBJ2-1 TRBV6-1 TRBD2 TGTGCCAGCAGTGGGACTAGCGGGAGTTACAATGAGCAGTTCTTC CASSGTSGSYNEQFF
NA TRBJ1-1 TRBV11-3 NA TGTGCCAGCAGCTTTATCCGGGGAACTGAAGCTTTCTTT CASSFIRGTEAFF